This T cell receptor beta chain was obtained from a study of blood T cell repertoires in COVID-19. Study at large: Sites across the United States, Italy and Spain contributed samples from acute and convalescent COVID-19. In each case, the material was cDNA or gDNA derived from T cells, B-cell-depleted T cells, or PBMCs.

In the original workflow: Amplifying reference gene primers gave estimates of nucleated cell counts. TCRdb's copy holds only in-frame clones and misses some; the assay was immunoSEQ multiplex PCR. Clone size and the V and J calls come from that table; the DNA yielded D and trimming. The table has 100,000 to 120,000 clones, roughly 70% seen once. Unmatched junction bases numbered 6, after V lost 7 bases and J lost 4 bases. The CDR3 has 13 amino acids. Germline CDR1 MNHEY, CDR2 SMNVEV (reference sequence). A few counts support this clone. The source material was peripheral blood. V and J are TRBV27 and TRBJ1-1; 7 nucleotides match TRBD1. The receptor comes from a woman between 40 and 50 years old with acute or convalescent COVID-19. As DNA, the CDR3 is TGTGCCAGCAATTCAGGGGGGAGCACTGAAGCTTTCTTT. This sequence encodes CASNSGGSTEAFF.